What follows is one T cell receptor beta chain and its context. Original data processing: Amplification from reference gene primers served as the basis for estimated nucleated cell counts. Only in-frame clones appear in the TCRdb table, and some are missing; sequencing was by immunoSEQ multiplex PCR. V and J calls and clone size come straight from that table; D and trimming were deduced from the DNA. The table has some 170,000 clones, around 80% seen once. The source of the sample is a study of blood T cell repertoires in COVID-19. Study summary: Spain, Italy and the United States supplied samples that represented acute and convalescent COVID-19. Nucleic acid was either cDNA or gDNA, and it came from T cells, B-cell-depleted T cells, or PBMCs.

The CDR3 runs 16 residues. Germline values: CDR1 MNHNS, CDR2 SASEGT. The V end lost 0 bases, the J end lost 4 bases, and 15 bases lay between the germline ends. V gene TRBV6-1 combines with J gene TRBJ1-2; no firm D call. The sequencing input was peripheral blood. The sequence came from a woman in her 70s with acute or convalescent COVID-19. The CDR3 protein is CASSEAVGRLTYGYTF. As DNA, the CDR3 is TGTGCCAGCAGTGAAGCAGTTGGCAGGCTGACCTATGGCTACACCTTC.